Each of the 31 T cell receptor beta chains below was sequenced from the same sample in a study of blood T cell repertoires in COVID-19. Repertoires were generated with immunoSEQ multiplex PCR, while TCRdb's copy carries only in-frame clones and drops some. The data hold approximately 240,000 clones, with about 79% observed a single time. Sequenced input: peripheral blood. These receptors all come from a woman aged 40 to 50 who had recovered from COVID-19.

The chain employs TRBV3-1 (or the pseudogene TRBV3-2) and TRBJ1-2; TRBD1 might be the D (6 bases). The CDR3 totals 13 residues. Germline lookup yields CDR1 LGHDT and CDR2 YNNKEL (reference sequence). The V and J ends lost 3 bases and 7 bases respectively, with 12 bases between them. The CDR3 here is CASSHEQGIGYTF. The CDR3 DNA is TGTGCCAGCAGCCATGAACAGGGAATTGGCTACACCTTC.

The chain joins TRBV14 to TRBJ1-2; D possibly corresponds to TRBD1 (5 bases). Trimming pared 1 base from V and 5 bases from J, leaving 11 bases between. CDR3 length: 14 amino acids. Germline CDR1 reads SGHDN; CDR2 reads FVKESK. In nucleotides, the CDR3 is TGTGCCAGCAGCCAAGGGGTAGGGGTGTATGGCTACACCTTC. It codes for CASSQGVGVYGYTF.

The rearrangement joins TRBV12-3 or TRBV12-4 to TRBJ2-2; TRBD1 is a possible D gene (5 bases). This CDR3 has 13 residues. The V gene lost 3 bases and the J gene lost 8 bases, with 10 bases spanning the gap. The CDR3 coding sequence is TGTGCCAGCAGTTTTTTGGGGCCGGGGGAGCTGTTTTTT. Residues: CASSFLGPGELFF.

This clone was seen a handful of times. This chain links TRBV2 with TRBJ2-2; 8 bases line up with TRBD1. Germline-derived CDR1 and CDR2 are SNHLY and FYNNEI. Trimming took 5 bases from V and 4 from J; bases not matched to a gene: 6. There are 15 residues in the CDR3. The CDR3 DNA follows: TGTGCCAGCAGTCCTTGGACAGGGAGCACCGGGGAGCTGTTTTTT. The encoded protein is CASSPWTGSTGELFF. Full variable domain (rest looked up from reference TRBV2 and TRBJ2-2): EPEVTQTPSHQVTQMGQEVILRCVPISNHLYFYWYRQILGQKVEFLVSFYNNEISEKSEIFDDQFSVERPDGSNFTLKIRSTKLEDSAMYFCASSPWTGSTGELFFGEGSRLTVL.

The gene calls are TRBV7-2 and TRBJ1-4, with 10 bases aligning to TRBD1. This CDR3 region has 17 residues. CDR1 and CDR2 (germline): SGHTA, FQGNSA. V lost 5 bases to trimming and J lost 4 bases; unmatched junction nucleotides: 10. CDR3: CASSPQTRTGGNEKLFF. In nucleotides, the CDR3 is TGTGCCAGCAGCCCACAAACTAGGACAGGGGGTAATGAAAAACTGTTTTTT.

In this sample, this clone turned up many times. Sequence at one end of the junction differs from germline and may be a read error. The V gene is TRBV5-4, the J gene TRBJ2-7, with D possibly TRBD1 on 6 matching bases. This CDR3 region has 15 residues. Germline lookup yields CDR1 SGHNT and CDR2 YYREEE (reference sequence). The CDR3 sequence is CASSLGQDSSSEQYF. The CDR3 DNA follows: TGTGCCAGCAGCTTGGGACAGGACTCGTCCTCCGAGCAGTACTTC.

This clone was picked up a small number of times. CDR3: CATSDSGNYEQYF. The CDR3 bases are TGTGCCACCAGTGATTCCGGGAACTACGAGCAGTACTTC. The chain uses TRBV24-1 and TRBJ2-7, with D possibly matching TRBD2 (5 bases). In germline, CDR1 is KGHDR, CDR2 SFDVKD. This CDR3 is 13 amino acids long. V was clipped by 2 bases and J by 3 bases, with 7 bases between them.

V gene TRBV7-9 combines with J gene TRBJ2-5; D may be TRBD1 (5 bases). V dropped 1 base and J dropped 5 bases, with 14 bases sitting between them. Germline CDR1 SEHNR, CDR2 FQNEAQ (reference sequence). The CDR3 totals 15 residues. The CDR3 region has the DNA TGTGCCAGCAGCTTAGTTGGGCCAGGGTGGGAGACCCAGTACTTC. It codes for CASSLVGPGWETQYF.

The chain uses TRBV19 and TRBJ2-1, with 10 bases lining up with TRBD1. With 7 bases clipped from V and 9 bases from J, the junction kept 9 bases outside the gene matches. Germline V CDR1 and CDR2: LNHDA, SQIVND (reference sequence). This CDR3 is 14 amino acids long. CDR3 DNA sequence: TGTGCCAGTAAGAGGACAGGGGGGGTCGCTGAGCAGTTCTTC. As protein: CASKRTGGVAEQFF.

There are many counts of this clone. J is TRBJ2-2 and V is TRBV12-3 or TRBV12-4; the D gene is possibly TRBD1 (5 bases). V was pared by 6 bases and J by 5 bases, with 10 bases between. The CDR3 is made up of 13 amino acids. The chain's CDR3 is CASSLRQTGELFF. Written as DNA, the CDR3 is TGTGCCAGCAGCTTAAGACAGACCGGGGAGCTGTTTTTT.

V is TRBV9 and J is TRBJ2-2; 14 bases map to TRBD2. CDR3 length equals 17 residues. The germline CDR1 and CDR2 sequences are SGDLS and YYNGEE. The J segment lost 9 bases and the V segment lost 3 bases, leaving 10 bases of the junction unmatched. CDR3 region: CASSAGTSGSGMRELFF. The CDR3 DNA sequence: TGTGCCAGCAGCGCCGGGACTAGCGGGAGTGGTATGAGGGAGCTGTTTTTT. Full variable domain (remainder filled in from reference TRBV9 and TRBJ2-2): DSGVTQTPKHLITATGQRVTLRCSPRSGDLSVYWYQQSLDQGLQFLIQYYNGEERAKGNILERFSAQQFPDLHSELNLSSLELGDSALYFCASSAGTSGSGMRELFFGEGSRLTVL.

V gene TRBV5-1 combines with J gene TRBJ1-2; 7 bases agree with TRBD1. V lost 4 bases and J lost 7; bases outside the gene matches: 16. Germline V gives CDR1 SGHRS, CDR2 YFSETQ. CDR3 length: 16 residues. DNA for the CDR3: TGCGCCAGCAGCCCGGAAGGGCGACAGGGCCGAGCTGGCTACACCTTC. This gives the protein CASSPEGRQGRAGYTF.

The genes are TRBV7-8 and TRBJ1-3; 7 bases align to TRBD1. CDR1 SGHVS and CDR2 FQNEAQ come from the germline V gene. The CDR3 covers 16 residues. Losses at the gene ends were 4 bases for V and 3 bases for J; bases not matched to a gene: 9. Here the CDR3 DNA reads TGTGCCAGCAGCTCGACGATAACAGGGGTTGGAAACACCATATATTTT. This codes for CASSSTITGVGNTIYF.

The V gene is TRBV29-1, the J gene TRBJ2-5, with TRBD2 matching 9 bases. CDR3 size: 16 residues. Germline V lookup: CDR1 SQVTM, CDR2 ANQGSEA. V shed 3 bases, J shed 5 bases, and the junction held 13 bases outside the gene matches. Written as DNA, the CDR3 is TGCAGCGTTGATCGGGTTGCGGGGGGGCCCGAGGAGACCCAGTACTTC. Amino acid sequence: CSVDRVAGGPEETQYF.

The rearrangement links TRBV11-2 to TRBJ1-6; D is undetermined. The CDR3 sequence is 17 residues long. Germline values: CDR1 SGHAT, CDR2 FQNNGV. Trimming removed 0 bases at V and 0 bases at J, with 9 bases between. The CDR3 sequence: CASSLDYRSSYNSPLHF. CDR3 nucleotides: TGTGCCAGCAGCTTAGATTACAGATCCTCCTATAATTCACCCCTCCACTTT.

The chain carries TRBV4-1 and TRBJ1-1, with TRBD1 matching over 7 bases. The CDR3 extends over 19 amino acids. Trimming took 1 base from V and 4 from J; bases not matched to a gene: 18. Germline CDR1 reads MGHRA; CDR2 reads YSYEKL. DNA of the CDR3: TGCGCCAGCAGCCAAGTTGTAAGTGGAGTCCATAGACAGGGCACTGAAGCTTTCTTT. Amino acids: CASSQVVSGVHRQGTEAFF.

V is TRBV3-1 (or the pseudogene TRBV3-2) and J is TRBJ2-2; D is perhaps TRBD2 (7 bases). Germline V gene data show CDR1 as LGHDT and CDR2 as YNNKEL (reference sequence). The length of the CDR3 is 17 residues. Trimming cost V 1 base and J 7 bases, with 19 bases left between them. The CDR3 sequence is CASSQGQRGGHGGELFF. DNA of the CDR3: TGTGCCAGCAGCCAAGGTCAGAGGGGGGGCCATGGCGGGGAGCTGTTTTTT.

The CDR3 reads CASSYRGYEQYF. In DNA form, the CDR3 reads TGTGCCAGCAGCTACAGGGGCTACGAGCAGTACTTC. V is TRBV7-9 and J is TRBJ2-7, with 7 bases lining up with TRBD1. Germline V gene lookup returns CDR1 SEHNR and CDR2 FQNEAQ (reference sequence). There are 12 residues in the CDR3. V lost 4 bases to trimming and J lost 3 bases; unmatched junction nucleotides: 0. Variable domain in full (rest from reference TRBV7-9 and TRBJ2-7): DTGVSQNPRHKITKRGQNVTFRCDPISEHNRLYWYRQTLGQGPEFLTYFQNEAQLEKSRLLSDRFSAERPKGSFSTLEIQRTEQGDSAMYLCASSYRGYEQYFGPGTRLTVT.

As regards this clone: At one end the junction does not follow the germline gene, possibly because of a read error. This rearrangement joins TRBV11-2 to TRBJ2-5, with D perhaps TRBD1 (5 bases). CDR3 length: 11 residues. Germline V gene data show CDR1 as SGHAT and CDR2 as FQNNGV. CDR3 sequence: CSTAYQETQYF. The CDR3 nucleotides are TGCTCGACAGCGTACCAAGAGACCCAGTACTTC.

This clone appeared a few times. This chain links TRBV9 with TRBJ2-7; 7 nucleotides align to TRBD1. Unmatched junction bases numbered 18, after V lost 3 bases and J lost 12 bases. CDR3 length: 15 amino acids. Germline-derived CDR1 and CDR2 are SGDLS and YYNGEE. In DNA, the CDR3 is TGTGCCAGCAGCGGAGGGGGCACAGGCAACCGACTCCGGTACTTC. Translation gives CASSGGGTGNRLRYF.

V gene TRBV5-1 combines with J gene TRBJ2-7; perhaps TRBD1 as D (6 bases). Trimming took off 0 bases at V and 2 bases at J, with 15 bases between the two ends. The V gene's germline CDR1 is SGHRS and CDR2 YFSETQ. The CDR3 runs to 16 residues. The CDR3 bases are TGCGCCAGCAGCTTGGGGTCGGTAGGGGGAACCTACGAGCAGTACTTC. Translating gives CASSLGSVGGTYEQYF.

The CDR3 spells CASSPNSDRRYEAFF. In nucleotides, the CDR3 is TGTGCCAGCAGCCCAAACTCGGACAGGAGGTATGAAGCTTTCTTT. V usage is TRBV3-1 (or the pseudogene TRBV3-2) and J usage is TRBJ1-1; TRBD1 matches 7 bases. This CDR3 contains 15 residues. CDR1 LGHDT and CDR2 YNNKEL come from the germline V gene (reference sequence). V trimming: 4 bases; J trimming: 7 bases; junction bases outside the gene matches: 12.

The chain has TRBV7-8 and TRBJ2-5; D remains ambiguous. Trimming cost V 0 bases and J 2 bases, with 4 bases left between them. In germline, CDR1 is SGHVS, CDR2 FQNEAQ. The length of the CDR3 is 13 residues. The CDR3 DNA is TGTGCCAGCAGCTTAGCCAGTCAAGAGACCCAGTACTTC. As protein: CASSLASQETQYF.

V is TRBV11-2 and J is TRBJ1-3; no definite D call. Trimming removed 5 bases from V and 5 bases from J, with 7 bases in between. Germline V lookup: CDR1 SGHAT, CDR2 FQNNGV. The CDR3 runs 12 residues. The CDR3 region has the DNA TGTGCCAGCAGCCCGACAAGAAACACCATATATTTT. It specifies CASSPTRNTIYF.

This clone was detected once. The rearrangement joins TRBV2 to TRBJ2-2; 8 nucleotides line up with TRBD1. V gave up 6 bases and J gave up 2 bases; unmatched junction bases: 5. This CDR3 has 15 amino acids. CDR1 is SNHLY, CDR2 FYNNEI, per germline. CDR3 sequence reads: CASRTGQGNTGELFF. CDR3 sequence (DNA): TGTGCCAGCAGAACCGGACAGGGCAACACCGGGGAGCTGTTTTTT.

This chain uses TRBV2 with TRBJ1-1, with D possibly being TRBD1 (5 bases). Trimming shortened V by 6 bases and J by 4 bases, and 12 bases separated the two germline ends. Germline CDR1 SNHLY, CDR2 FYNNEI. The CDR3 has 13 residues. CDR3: CASRRQRITEAFF. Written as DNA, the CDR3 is TGTGCCAGCAGGAGACAGCGAATCACTGAAGCTTTCTTT.

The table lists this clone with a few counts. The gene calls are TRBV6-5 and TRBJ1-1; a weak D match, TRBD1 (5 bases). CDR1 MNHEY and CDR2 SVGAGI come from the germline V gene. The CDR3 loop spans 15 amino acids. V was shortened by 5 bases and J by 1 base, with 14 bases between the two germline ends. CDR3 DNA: TGTGCCAGCAGTCTACAGGTAACGGCGAACACTGAAGCTTTCTTT. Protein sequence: CASSLQVTANTEAFF.

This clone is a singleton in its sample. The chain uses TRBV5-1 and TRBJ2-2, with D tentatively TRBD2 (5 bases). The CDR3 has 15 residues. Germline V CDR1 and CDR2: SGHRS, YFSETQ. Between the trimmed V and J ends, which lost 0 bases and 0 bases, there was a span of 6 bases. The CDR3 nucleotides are TGCGCCAGCAGCTTGGGAGGGTCGAACACCGGGGAGCTGTTTTTT. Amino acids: CASSLGGSNTGELFF. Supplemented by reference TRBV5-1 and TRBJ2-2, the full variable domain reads KAGVTQTPRYLIKTRGQQVTLSCSPISGHRSVSWYQQTPGQGLQFLFEYFSETQRNKGNFPGRFSGRQFSNSRSEMNVSTLELGDSALYLCASSLGGSNTGELFFGEGSRLTVL.

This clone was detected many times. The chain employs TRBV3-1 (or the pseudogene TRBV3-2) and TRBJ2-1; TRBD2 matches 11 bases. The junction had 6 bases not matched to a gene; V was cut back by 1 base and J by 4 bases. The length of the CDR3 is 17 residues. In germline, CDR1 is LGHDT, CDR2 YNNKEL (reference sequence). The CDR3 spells CASSQGGLAGGYNEQFF. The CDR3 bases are TGTGCCAGCAGCCAAGGAGGGCTAGCGGGGGGTTACAATGAGCAGTTCTTC.

Here the CDR3 reads CASSPWDSSNQPQHF. The CDR3 nucleotides read TGTGCCAGCAGCCCCTGGGACAGTAGCAATCAGCCCCAGCATTTT. V and J are TRBV4-2 and TRBJ1-5; 7 nucleotides match TRBD1. V was clipped by 4 bases and J by 0 bases; unmatched bases: 3. The CDR3 has 15 amino acids. The germline gives CDR1 LGHNA, CDR2 YNFKEQ.

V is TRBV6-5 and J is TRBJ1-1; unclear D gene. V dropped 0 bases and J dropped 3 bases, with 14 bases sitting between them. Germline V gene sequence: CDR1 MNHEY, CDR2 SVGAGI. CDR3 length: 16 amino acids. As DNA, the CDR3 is TGTGCCAGCAGTTACTCGACTTACCCGGGTCACACTGAAGCTTTCTTT. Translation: CASSYSTYPGHTEAFF.